These T cell receptor beta chains were read from a single sample in a study of blood T cells in healthy people across ages. MiXCR, applied by TCRdb to the 5' RACE reads, yields one record per CDR3 protein. The sample shows 500,000 to 550,000 distinct CDR3 sequences, around 24% of them seen only once. These sequences were also reported in another study, on T cells of mothers and their children.

The sample consisted of blood. Receptors were obtained from a boy younger than 18 in good health. Both conserved end residues are part of each CDR3. The D gene is left open where the match is weak. The listing skips clone size in some rows; elsewhere it reads once, few, many or a size class.

TRBJ2-2	-	few	TRBV4-1	TGCGCCAGCAGCCAAGATCACTCGAACACCGGGGAGCTGTTTTTT	CASSQDHSNTGELFF
TRBJ2-1	TRBD2	-	TRBV3-1	TGTGCCAGCAGCCAACATGGGGGTAGCGGGGGGAATGAGCAGTTCTTC	CASSQHGGSGGNEQFF
TRBJ1-5	TRBD1	-	TRBV7-2	TGTGCCAGCAGCTTACTGGGGACAGCGCTCAATCAGCCCCAGCATTTT	CASSLLGTALNQPQHF
TRBJ2-5	-	few	TRBV5-1	TGCGCCAGCAGCGCCCAGGTATTCGAAGAGACCCAGTACTTC	CASSAQVFEETQYF
TRBJ2-7	-	-	TRBV13	TGTGCCAGCAGCGGGCAGAACTTCTACGAGCAGTACTTC	CASSGQNFYEQYF
TRBJ2-7	TRBD1	-	TRBV5-1	TGCGCCAGCAGCCTCGAAGCGGACAGGGGATACGAGCAGTACTTC	CASSLEADRGYEQYF
TRBJ1-6	-	-	TRBV11-1	TGTGCCAGCAGCTTAGCTGAGGACTCACCCCTCCACTTT	CASSLAEDSPLHF
TRBJ2-4	TRBD1	-	TRBV11-2	TGTGCCAGCAGCAACATACAGGGGGGCAAAAACATTCAGTACTTC	CASSNIQGGKNIQYF
TRBJ1-4	-	-	TRBV9	TGTGCCAGCAGCCCAAACGGACAGCTTAATGAAAAACTGTTTTTT	CASSPNGQLNEKLFF
TRBJ2-2	TRBD1	few	TRBV12-3/TRBV12-4	TGTGCCAGCAGTTCATCGAGACAGGGGACATCTCTGGAGAACACCGGGGAGCTGTTTTTT	CASSSSRQGTSLENTGELFF
TRBJ2-7	-	few	TRBV7-9	TGTGCCAGCAGCTTCGGGACCCCCTACGAGCAGTACTTC	CASSFGTPYEQYF
TRBJ2-1	TRBD2	-	TRBV12-3/TRBV12-4	TGTGCCAGCAGTAAGACTAGCGGAGATTACAATGAGCAGTTCTTC	CASSKTSGDYNEQFF
TRBJ2-7	-	few	TRBV7-2	TGTGCCAGCAGCTCAGGACAGTTGGGCTACGAGCAGTACTTC	CASSSGQLGYEQYF
TRBJ1-2	-	few	TRBV28	TGTGCCAGCAGTTTACGGGGTTTTTATGGCTACACCTTC	CASSLRGFYGYTF
TRBJ1-2	TRBD1	many	TRBV29-1	TGCAGCGTCCCCGGACAGGGGAATCGCTACACCTTC	CSVPGQGNRYTF
TRBJ2-4	-	few	TRBV27	TGTGCCAGCACGGGACTTGACTATATTCAGTACTTC	CASTGLDYIQYF
TRBJ2-4	-	few	TRBV14	TGTGCCAGCAGCCCGGCTGTCCGGGACATTCAGTACTTC	CASSPAVRDIQYF
TRBJ1-4	-	once	TRBV20-1	TGCAGTGCTAGACCCTACGGCCAGGATAATGAAAAACTGTTTTTT	CSARPYGQDNEKLFF
TRBJ2-6	TRBD1	-	TRBV24-1	TGTGCCACCGGGACAGGGGGCGCTGGGGCCAACGTCCTGACTTTC	CATGTGGAGANVLTF
TRBJ2-1	-	-	TRBV3-1	TGTGCCAGCAGCCATAGCGAGACCTACAATGAGCAGTTCTTC	CASSHSETYNEQFF
TRBJ2-7	TRBD1	-	TRBV18	TGTGCCAGCTCACCAGACAGGGCAAGCGAGCAGTACTTC	CASSPDRASEQYF
TRBJ2-3	TRBD2	-	TRBV5-1	TGCGCCAGCAGCTTACCTAGCGGGGGCCCGGAAGATCCCCCAGATACGCAGTATTTT	CASSLPSGGPEDPPDTQYF
TRBJ2-2	TRBD2	-	TRBV7-2	TGTGCCAGCAGCCCGCAGACTAGCGGGAAGGACACCGGGGAGCTGTTTTTT	CASSPQTSGKDTGELFF
TRBJ2-7	-	-	TRBV7-8	TGTGCCAGCAGCTCCCTAGTGAAACCCTACGAGCAGTACTTC	CASSSLVKPYEQYF
TRBJ1-1	-	few	TRBV7-2	TGTGCCAGCAGGATACCAGGGGCGGGAAGCACTGAAGCTTTCTTT	CASRIPGAGSTEAFF
TRBJ2-1	-	many	TRBV20-1	TGCAGTGCGCCAGGGATATACAATGAGCAGTTCTTC	CSAPGIYNEQFF
TRBJ2-5	TRBD1	-	TRBV29-1	TGCAGCGTCCCCAGACCCCCGGGACAGGGAGTTGGGACCCAGTACTTC	CSVPRPPGQGVGTQYF
TRBJ2-7	-	-	TRBV10-3	TGTGCCATCAGTGAGCGCAGCTACGAGCAGTACTTC	CAISERSYEQYF
TRBJ1-2	-	many	TRBV27	TGTGCCAGCAGTTTGGCGGTCAGCTATGGCTACACCTTC	CASSLAVSYGYTF
TRBJ1-6	-	-	TRBV20-1	TGCAGTACCCCCCAAGAACTTATTCCCTATAACTCTCCGTTGCACTTT	CSTPQELIPYNSPLHF
TRBJ2-7	TRBD1	few	TRBV4-2	TGTGCCAGCAGCCCTAATGGACAGGGGGCGAGAGAGCAGTACTTC	CASSPNGQGAREQYF
TRBJ2-1	TRBD2	-	TRBV4-1	TGCGCCAGCAGCCAAGTTCTGACTAGCGGGCTCAATGAGCAGTTCTTC	CASSQVLTSGLNEQFF
TRBJ2-5	-	few	TRBV4-3	TGCGCCAGCAGCCAGGCTAGTGGTGAGACCCAGTACTTC	CASSQASGETQYF
TRBJ2-5	-	-	TRBV20-1	TGCAGTGCTAGCCCCGGACACCAAGAGACCCAGTACTTC	CSASPGHQETQYF
TRBJ2-5	-	-	TRBV28	TGTGCCAGCACCCCACCCCAAGGTCGTCTAGCGCGGGAGACCCAGTACTTC	CASTPPQGRLARETQYF
TRBJ1-2	-	-	TRBV4-1	TGCGCCAGCAGCCAAGAGTGGTTTCGGTACTATGGCTACACCTTC	CASSQEWFRYYGYTF
TRBJ2-4	-	-	TRBV20-1	TGCAGTGCTAGAGGGCCAAAAAACATTCAGTACTTC	CSARGPKNIQYF
TRBJ2-4	TRBD1	many	TRBV20-1	TGCAGTGCTCGCCAGACAGGGGCGGGAAACATTCAGTACTTC	CSARQTGAGNIQYF
TRBJ2-1	TRBD1	few	TRBV4-3	TGCGCCAGCAGCCAGCACCCAGGGGGCCCCTACAATGAGCAGTTCTTC	CASSQHPGGPYNEQFF
TRBJ2-7	-	-	TRBV7-9	TGTGCCAGCAGCCCCCTGGGGAACTACGAGCAGTACTTC	CASSPLGNYEQYF
TRBJ2-3	-	once	TRBV5-6	TGTGCCAGCAGCTTCGGGCAGGAGGGTGGTACAGATACACAGTATTTT	CASSFGQEGGTDTQYF
TRBJ2-5	TRBD1	few	TRBV15	TGTGCCACCAGCAGAGATCGGACAGGGCCTAACTTC	CATSRDRTGPNF
TRBJ1-2	TRBD1	-	TRBV28	TGTGCCAGCAGTTCAACAGGGGTAGGAGGCTACACCTTC	CASSSTGVGGYTF
TRBJ2-1	-	-	TRBV7-3	TGTGCCAGCAGCTTAGTTGGTAGCGGATACGATGAGCAGTTCTTC	CASSLVGSGYDEQFF
TRBJ1-1	-	few	TRBV7-3	TGTGCCAGCAGCTTCGGGAGAGACACTGAAGCTTTCTTT	CASSFGRDTEAFF
TRBJ1-2	-	few	TRBV5-1	TGCGCCAGCAGCAGAGAGGTCGGGGGCAGAGGCTGCGCCTTC	CASSREVGGRGCAF
TRBJ1-2	-	few	TRBV5-1	TGCGCCAGCAGCCCGGGTCAGGGATTTCCCTATGGCTACACCTTC	CASSPGQGFPYGYTF
TRBJ2-3	-	-	TRBV30	TGTGCCTGGAGTCACCTCTTTGGGGGGAAAGATACGCGGTATTTT	CAWSHLFGGKDTRYF
TRBJ2-1	-	few	TRBV18	TGTGCCAGCTCACCGACCGCGTCAACTGCGCCCAATGAGCAGTTCTTC	CASSPTASTAPNEQFF
TRBJ2-7	TRBD2	-	TRBV7-8	TGTGCCAGCAGCCAGATTACTAGCGCAGAGCAGTACTTC	CASSQITSAEQYF